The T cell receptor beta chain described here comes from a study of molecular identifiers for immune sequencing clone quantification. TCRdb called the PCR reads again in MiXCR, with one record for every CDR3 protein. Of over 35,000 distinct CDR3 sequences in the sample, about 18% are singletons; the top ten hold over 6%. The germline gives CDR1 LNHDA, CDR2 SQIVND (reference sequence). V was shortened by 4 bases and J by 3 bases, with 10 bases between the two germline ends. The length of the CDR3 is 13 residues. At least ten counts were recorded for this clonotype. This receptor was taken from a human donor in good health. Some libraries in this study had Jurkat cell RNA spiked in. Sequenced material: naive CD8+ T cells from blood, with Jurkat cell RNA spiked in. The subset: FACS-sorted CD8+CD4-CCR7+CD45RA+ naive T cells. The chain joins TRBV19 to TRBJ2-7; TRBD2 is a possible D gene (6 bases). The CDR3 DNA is TGTGCCAGTAGTAAAGGGACTCTCTACGAGCAGTACTTC. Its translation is CASSKGTLYEQYF.